This T cell receptor beta chain was recorded in a study of shared clonotypes between healthy human individuals. Findings and limits, study-wide: Non-shared clonotypes displayed generation probabilities falling below those of clonotypes present in all four donors.

Deep was the level at which the assay was run. Profiled with immunoSEQ multiplex PCR; TCRdb holds only in-frame clones, not every one. The top ten hold roughly 1.5% of the sample, which has about 960,000 clones, about three quarters seen once. CDR3 length equals 14 residues. Unmatched junction bases numbered 5, after V lost 7 bases and J lost 2 bases. Germline V gives CDR1 MNHNS, CDR2 SASEGT. To note about this clone: Antigen specificity is unknown.

The TCR originated in a man between 18 and 29 years old in good health. The chain links TRBV6-1 to TRBJ2-1, with 7 bases that match TRBD2. The sequenced material came from memory CD4+ T cells sorted from blood. The subset is: CD45RA-negative fraction. The CDR3: CASMGGEPYNEQFF. The CDR3 DNA follows: TGTGCCAGCATGGGGGGGGAACCCTACAATGAGCAGTTCTTC.